This T cell receptor (beta chain) emerged from a study of blood T cell repertoires in COVID-19. The wider study: Nucleic acid was either cDNA or gDNA, and it came from T cells, B-cell-depleted T cells, or PBMCs.

Participants were placed into cohorts based on the clinical history they reported. Two negative PCRs, clearance, or symptom resolution characterized the recovered Cohort 3 donors. CDR1 and CDR2 from the germline V gene are MNHEY and SMNVEV (reference sequence). The CDR3 sequence is 14 residues long. V gave up 4 bases and J gave up 3 bases, with 9 bases separating them. TCRdb's copy holds only in-frame clones and misses some; the assay was immunoSEQ multiplex PCR. The repertoire holds some 330,000 clones, 88% seen once, with over 4.5% in the top ten. This rearrangement joins TRBV27 to TRBJ1-4; D is perhaps TRBD1 (5 bases). This TCR was recovered from a man aged 25 to 40 who had recovered from COVID-19. The sequencing input was PBMCs or T cells enriched from blood (not recorded which). The CDR3 nucleotides read TGTGCCAGCAGTTGGAGGGGATCTAATGAAAAACTGTTTTTT. This sequence encodes CASSWRGSNEKLFF.